The 21 T cell receptor beta chains given below trace back to one sample, sequenced in a study of control samples from healthy donors and cancer patients (dated by TCRdb to 2018 to 2021). Libraries were made using the immunoSEQ multiplex PCR assay. TCRdb retrieved this table from immuneACCESS and kept in-frame rearrangements only. Not all clones are present; in checked studies, unresolved V genes account for under half, and no reason is known for the remainder. The sample contains hundreds of thousands of clones, over 75% of them found a single time. 5% to 7% of the sample rests with the top ten. Specimen: PBMCs. These receptors were collected from a man aged 40-55 years with head and neck cancer.

The chain recombines TRBV2 with TRBJ1-5, with D tentatively TRBD1 (5 bases). The CDR3 has 18 residues. Trimming took 2 bases from V and 0 from J, leaving 17 bases between them. Germline CDR1 and CDR2: SNHLY and FYNNEI. CDR3 in amino acids: CASSELRRQTNSNQPQHF. CDR3 nucleotide sequence: TGTGCCAGCAGTGAATTAAGGAGACAGACAAATAGCAATCAGCCCCAGCATTTT.

The chain links TRBV27 to TRBJ1-4; D is possibly TRBD1 (5 bases). The ends were cut back, 3 bases at V and 8 bases at J, with 13 bases in the middle. Per the germline V gene, CDR1 is MNHEY and CDR2 is SMNVEV (reference sequence). The CDR3 covers 14 residues. The DNA of the CDR3 is TGTGCCAGCAGTTTTCAGGGAGTGGGAGAAAAACTGTTTTTT. Translated: CASSFQGVGEKLFF.

The gene calls are TRBV9 and TRBJ2-1, with a weak D call TRBD1 (5 bases). The length of the CDR3 is 16 residues. The V gene lost 2 bases and the J gene lost 8 bases, with 20 bases spanning the gap. CDR1 is SGDLS, CDR2 YYNGEE, per germline. The CDR3 DNA reads as TGTGCCAGCAGCGTTCTCCCGGGTACCCCCAGGGATGAGCAGTTCTTC. Protein sequence: CASSVLPGTPRDEQFF.

CDR3 sequence (DNA): TGTGCCAGCAGCCCCAGAGGAACTGAAGCTTTCTTT. The encoded protein is CASSPRGTEAFF. The genes are TRBV28 and TRBJ1-1; D is uncertain. Germline V gives CDR1 MDHEN, CDR2 SYDVKM. CDR3 size: 12 residues. V lost 6 bases and J 5 bases, leaving 10 bases between the germline ends.

This chain connects TRBV7-2 to TRBJ1-1; TRBD1 aligns across 8 bases. This CDR3 is built from 15 residues. V was pared by 4 bases and J by 1 base, with 5 bases of the junction left unmatched. Germline loops: CDR1 SGHTA, CDR2 FQGNSA. The CDR3 protein is CASSSRQGQNTEAFF. CDR3 nucleotide sequence: TGTGCCAGCAGCTCCCGACAGGGGCAGAACACTGAAGCTTTCTTT.

This clone was picked up one time. J is TRBJ2-1 and V is TRBV9; 10 bases map to TRBD2. The J segment lost 6 bases and the V segment lost 4 bases, leaving 7 bases of the junction unmatched. The CDR3 runs to 15 residues. Germline V gene data show CDR1 as SGDLS and CDR2 as YYNGEE. CDR3 region: CASSLGLAATNEQFF. The DNA for the CDR3 is TGTGCCAGCAGCCTCGGACTAGCGGCAACCAATGAGCAGTTCTTC.

The J gene is TRBJ2-3, the V gene TRBV11-1; no definite D call. V gave up 6 bases and J gave up 4 bases, with 11 bases separating them. The germline CDR1 and CDR2 sequences are SGHAT and FQDESV (reference sequence). The CDR3 sequence is 13 residues long. This CDR3 is CASRVPSSDTQYF. DNA of the CDR3: TGTGCCAGCAGGGTCCCCTCTTCAGATACGCAGTATTTT.

This clone was recorded a few times. The CDR3 DNA follows: TGTGCCAGCAGTTCCGGTGGACCCCTCCACTTT. Its protein product is CASSSGGPLHF. V and J are TRBV12-3 or TRBV12-4 and TRBJ1-6; D gene ambiguous. This CDR3 spans 11 amino acids. With 4 bases removed from V and 12 bases from J, the gap between germline ends came to 7 bases.

The chain joins TRBV5-1 to TRBJ2-1, with 8 bases fitting TRBD2. Germline CDR1 is SGHRS and CDR2 is YFSETQ. The CDR3 contains 16 residues. Trimming removed 0 bases from V and 3 bases from J; junction bases left unmatched: 5. The CDR3 DNA reads as TGCGCCAGCAGCTTGGACCTCGGGGGGGTCTACAATGAGCAGTTCTTC. Protein product: CASSLDLGGVYNEQFF.

This clone came up once. V usage is TRBV10-3 and J usage is TRBJ1-5; D ambiguous. V lost 3 bases and J 6 bases, leaving 9 bases between the germline ends. CDR1 is ENHRY, CDR2 SYGVKD, per germline. CDR3 length: 13 amino acids. CDR3 DNA sequence: TGTGCCATCAGTGACCAGGTTGGTCAGCCCCAGCATTTT. Its protein product is CAISDQVGQPQHF.

The chain recombines TRBV19 with TRBJ2-6, with 7 bases identical to TRBD1. The CDR3 sequence is 16 residues long. V shed 3 bases and J 0 bases; nucleotides not matched to a gene: 2. Germline V lookup: CDR1 LNHDA, CDR2 SQIVND (reference sequence). Here the CDR3 reads CASSMRQGSGANVLTF. The CDR3 DNA reads as TGTGCCAGTAGTATGCGACAGGGCTCTGGGGCCAACGTCCTGACTTTC.

CDR3 loop: CASSSTGQGQDEQYF. The CDR3 DNA sequence: TGTGCCAGCAGCTCAACCGGACAGGGCCAGGACGAGCAGTACTTC. The chain combines TRBV5-8 with TRBJ2-7, with 8 bases lining up with TRBD1. CDR1 SGHTS and CDR2 YDEGEE come from the germline V gene. The CDR3 is made up of 15 amino acids. V lost 3 bases, J lost 5 bases, and 10 bases stayed unmatched. The whole variable domain, remainder taken from reference TRBV5-8 and TRBJ2-7, is EAGVTQSPTHLIKTRGQQATLRCSPISGHTSVYWYQQALGLGLQFLLWYDEGEERNRGNFPPRFSGRQFPNYSSELNVNALELEDSALYLCASSSTGQGQDEQYFGPGTRLTVT.

This clone has a single count. CDR3 DNA: TGCGCCAGCAGCTTGGACATGTACGAGCAGTACTTC. This encodes CASSLDMYEQYF. The chain is built from TRBV5-1 and TRBJ2-7; no clear D. This CDR3 region has 12 residues. The germline gives CDR1 SGHRS, CDR2 YFSETQ. The V gene lost 0 bases and the J gene lost 4 bases, with 5 bases spanning the gap.

The V gene is TRBV5-5, the J gene TRBJ2-5, with D perhaps TRBD1 or TRBD2 (5 bases each). The V and J ends lost 10 bases and 9 bases respectively, with 22 bases between them. Germline assignment: CDR1 SGHKS and CDR2 YYEKEE (reference sequence). This CDR3 has 13 amino acids. The DNA for the CDR3 is TGTGCCGGTCTCGACGGGACGGGTGAACCCCAGTACTTC. Encoded protein: CAGLDGTGEPQYF.

V is TRBV6-1 and J is TRBJ2-2, with 9 bases that match TRBD2. V lost 0 bases to trimming and J lost 5 bases; unmatched junction nucleotides: 13. CDR1 and CDR2 from the germline V gene are MNHNS and SASEGT. The CDR3 consists of 19 residues. The CDR3 DNA reads as TGTGCCAGCAGTGAAGCGGGGTGGGTCGTAGCGGGAGTAACCGGGGAGCTGTTTTTT. As protein: CASSEAGWVVAGVTGELFF.

This sequence joins TRBV6-5 and TRBJ2-5; D is perhaps TRBD2 (6 bases). With 6 bases removed from V and 5 bases from J, the gap between germline ends came to 16 bases. The germline gives CDR1 MNHEY, CDR2 SVGAGI. This CDR3 comprises 14 residues. In nucleotides, the CDR3 is TGTGCCAGCAGAGGGCAGGGAGGTTTTGAGACCCAGTACTTC. Protein: CASRGQGGFETQYF.

The chain is built from TRBV6-5 and TRBJ1-2; 10 nucleotides match TRBD1. With V trimmed by 4 bases and J by 7 bases, 9 bases remained unmatched. This CDR3 contains 15 residues. Germline CDR1 is MNHEY and CDR2 is SVGAGI. The CDR3 spells CASSSGQGEVSGYTF. CDR3 in DNA: TGTGCCAGCAGTTCCGGACAGGGGGAGGTGTCTGGCTACACCTTC.

Of note for this clone: This sample includes further DNA sequences coding for the same CDR3. This sequence joins TRBV4-1 and TRBJ1-2; D unclear. This CDR3 region has 13 residues. Looked up from germline, CDR1 is MGHRA and CDR2 is YSYEKL. Trimming took off 1 base at V and 3 bases at J, with 6 bases between the two ends. The CDR3 nucleotides are TGCGCCAGCAGCCAAGCGCGGGACTATGGCTACACCTTC. Amino acids: CASSQARDYGYTF.

The chain carries TRBV7-2 and TRBJ2-2, with D tentatively TRBD1 (5 bases). Germline V gene lookup returns CDR1 SGHTA and CDR2 FQGNSA. This CDR3 spans 15 amino acids. V lost 0 bases, J lost 5 bases, and 10 bases lay in between. The CDR3 here is CASSLAGRATGELFF. CDR3 bases: TGTGCCAGCAGCTTAGCAGGCAGGGCAACCGGGGAGCTGTTTTTT.

The rearrangement links TRBV19 to TRBJ1-5; 10 positions agree with TRBD1. V shed 6 bases and J 0 bases; nucleotides not matched to a gene: 5. The CDR3 has 16 residues. Germline V lookup: CDR1 LNHDA, CDR2 SQIVND (reference sequence). The CDR3 DNA sequence: TGTGCCAGTAGCCTCAGACAGGGGGCTAGCAATCAGCCCCAGCATTTT. Translation: CASSLRQGASNQPQHF.

This chain joins TRBV27 and TRBJ1-6; D is perhaps TRBD1 (5 bases). The CDR3 is 14 residues long. The germline V and J ends were trimmed by 1 base and 6 bases, with 7 bases remaining between them. CDR1 is MNHEY and CDR2 is SMNVEV in the germline V gene (reference sequence). The CDR3 spells CASSLFDSNSPLHF. The CDR3 nucleotides are TGTGCCAGCAGTTTATTCGACAGTAATTCACCCCTCCACTTT.